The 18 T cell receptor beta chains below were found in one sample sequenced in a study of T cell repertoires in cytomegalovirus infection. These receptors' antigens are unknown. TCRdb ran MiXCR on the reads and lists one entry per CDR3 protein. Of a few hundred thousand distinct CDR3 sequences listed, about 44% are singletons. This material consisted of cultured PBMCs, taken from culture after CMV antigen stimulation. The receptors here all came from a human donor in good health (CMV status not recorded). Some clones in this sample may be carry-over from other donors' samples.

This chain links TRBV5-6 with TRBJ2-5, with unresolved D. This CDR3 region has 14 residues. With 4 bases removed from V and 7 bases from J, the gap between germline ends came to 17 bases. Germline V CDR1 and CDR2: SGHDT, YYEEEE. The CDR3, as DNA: TGTGCCAGCAGCCCCTCAAGTGGAGCTAGGACCCAGTACTTC. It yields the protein CASSPSSGARTQYF.

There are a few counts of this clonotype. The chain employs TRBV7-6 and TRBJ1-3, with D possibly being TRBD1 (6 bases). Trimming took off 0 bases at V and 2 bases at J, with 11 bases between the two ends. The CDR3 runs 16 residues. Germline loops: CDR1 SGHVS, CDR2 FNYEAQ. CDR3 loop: CASSLAGTPPGNTIYF. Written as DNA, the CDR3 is TGTGCCAGCAGCTTAGCCGGGACACCCCCTGGAAACACCATATATTTT.

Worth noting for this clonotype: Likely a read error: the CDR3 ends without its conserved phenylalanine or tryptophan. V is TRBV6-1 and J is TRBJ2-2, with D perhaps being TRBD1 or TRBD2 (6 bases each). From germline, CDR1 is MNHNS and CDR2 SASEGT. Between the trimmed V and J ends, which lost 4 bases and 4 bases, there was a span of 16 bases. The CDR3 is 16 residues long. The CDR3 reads CASSVNPGAGTGELFV. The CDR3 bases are TGTGCCAGCAGTGTGAATCCGGGGGCTGGCACCGGGGAGCTGTTTGTT.

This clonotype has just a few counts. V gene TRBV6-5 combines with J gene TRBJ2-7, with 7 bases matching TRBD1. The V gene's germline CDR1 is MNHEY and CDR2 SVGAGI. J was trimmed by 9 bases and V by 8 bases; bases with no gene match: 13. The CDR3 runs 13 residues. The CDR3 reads CASHRDRTSRQYF. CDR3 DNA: TGTGCCAGCCACCGGGACAGAACCTCTCGGCAGTACTTC.

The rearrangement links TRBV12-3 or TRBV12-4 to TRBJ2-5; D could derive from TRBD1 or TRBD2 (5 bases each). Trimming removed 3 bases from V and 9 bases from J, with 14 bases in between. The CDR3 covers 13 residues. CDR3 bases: TGTGCCAGCAGTTTCGGGGACGGCGGCCCCCAGTACTTC. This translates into CASSFGDGGPQYF.

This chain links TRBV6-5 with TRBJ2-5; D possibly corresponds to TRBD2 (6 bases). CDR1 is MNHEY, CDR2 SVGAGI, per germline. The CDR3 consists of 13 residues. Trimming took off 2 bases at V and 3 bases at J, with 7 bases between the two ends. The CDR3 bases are TGTGCCAGCAGTTACGGCGGGGAAGAGACCCAGTACTTC. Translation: CASSYGGEETQYF.

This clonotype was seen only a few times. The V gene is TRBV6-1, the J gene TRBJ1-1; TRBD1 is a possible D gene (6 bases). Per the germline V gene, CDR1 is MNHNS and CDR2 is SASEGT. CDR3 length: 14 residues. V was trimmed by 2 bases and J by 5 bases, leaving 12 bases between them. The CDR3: CASSELQGWTEAFF. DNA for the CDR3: TGTGCCAGCAGTGAATTACAGGGATGGACTGAAGCTTTCTTT.

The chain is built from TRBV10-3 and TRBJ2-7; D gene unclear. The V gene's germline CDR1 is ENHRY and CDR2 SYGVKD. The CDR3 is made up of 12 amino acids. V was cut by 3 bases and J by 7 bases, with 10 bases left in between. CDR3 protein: CAISEPSKEQYF. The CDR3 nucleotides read TGTGCCATCAGTGAACCGAGCAAAGAGCAGTACTTC.

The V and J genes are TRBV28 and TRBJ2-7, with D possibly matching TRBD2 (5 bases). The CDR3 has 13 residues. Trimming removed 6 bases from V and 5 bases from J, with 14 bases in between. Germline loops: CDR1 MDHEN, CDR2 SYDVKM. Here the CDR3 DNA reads TGTGCCAGCAGGCGGGTTTCCCCTAACGAGCAGTACTTC. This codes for CASRRVSPNEQYF.

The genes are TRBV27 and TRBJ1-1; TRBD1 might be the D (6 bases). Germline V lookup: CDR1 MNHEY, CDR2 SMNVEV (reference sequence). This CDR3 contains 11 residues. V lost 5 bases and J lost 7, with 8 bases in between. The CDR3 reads CASSRGSEAFF. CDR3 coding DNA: TGTGCCAGCAGTAGGGGGAGTGAAGCTTTCTTT.

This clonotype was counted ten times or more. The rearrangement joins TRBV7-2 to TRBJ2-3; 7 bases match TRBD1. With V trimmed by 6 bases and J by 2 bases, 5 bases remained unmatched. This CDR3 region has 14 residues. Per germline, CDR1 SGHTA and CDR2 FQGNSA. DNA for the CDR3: TGTGCCAGCAGAATGACAGGGACCACAGATACGCAGTATTTT. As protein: CASRMTGTTDTQYF.

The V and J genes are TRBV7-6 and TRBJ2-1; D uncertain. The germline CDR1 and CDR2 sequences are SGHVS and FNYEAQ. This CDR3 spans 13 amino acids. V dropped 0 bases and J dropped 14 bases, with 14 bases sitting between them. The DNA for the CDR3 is TGTGCCAGCAGCTTAGCGTTTATACGGGTCGAGTTCTTC. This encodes CASSLAFIRVEFF.

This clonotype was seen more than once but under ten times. The CDR3 DNA sequence: TGCGCCAGCAGCCCAACGCTGAGGCCGGGGGCCAACGTCCTGACTTTC. Its translation is CASSPTLRPGANVLTF. This chain joins TRBV4-1 and TRBJ2-6; the D is unclear. The CDR3 totals 16 residues. The V end was cut by 4 bases, the J end by 4 bases, with 14 bases between. Germline lookup yields CDR1 MGHRA and CDR2 YSYEKL.

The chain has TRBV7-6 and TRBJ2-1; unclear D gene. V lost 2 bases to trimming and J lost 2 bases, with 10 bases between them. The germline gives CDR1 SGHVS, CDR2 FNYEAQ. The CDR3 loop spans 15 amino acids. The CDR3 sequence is CASSLSDTTYNEQFF. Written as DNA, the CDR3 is TGTGCCAGCAGCTTATCAGACACCACCTACAATGAGCAGTTCTTC.

CDR3 loop: CASSPKAPGVPGNTIYF. CDR3 in DNA: TGTGCCAGCAGCCCCAAGGCCCCAGGGGTCCCTGGAAACACCATATATTTT. The J gene is TRBJ1-3, the V gene TRBV12-3 or TRBV12-4; D may be TRBD1 (6 bases). V lost 6 bases and J 2 bases, leaving 20 bases between the germline ends. The CDR3 has 17 residues.

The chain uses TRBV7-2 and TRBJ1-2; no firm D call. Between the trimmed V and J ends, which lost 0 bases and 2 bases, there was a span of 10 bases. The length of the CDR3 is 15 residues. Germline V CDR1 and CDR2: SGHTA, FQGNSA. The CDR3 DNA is TGTGCCAGCAGCTTAGCGAGTACGGTCAACTATGGCTACACCTTC. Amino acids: CASSLASTVNYGYTF.

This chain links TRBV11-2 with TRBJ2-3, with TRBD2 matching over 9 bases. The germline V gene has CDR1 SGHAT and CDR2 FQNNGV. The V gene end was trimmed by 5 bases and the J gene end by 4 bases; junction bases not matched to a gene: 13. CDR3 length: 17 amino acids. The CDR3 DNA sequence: TGTGCCAGCAGCCCCGCTGGGGGGCGGGGGGGCCCAGATACGCAGTATTTT. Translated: CASSPAGGRGGPDTQYF.

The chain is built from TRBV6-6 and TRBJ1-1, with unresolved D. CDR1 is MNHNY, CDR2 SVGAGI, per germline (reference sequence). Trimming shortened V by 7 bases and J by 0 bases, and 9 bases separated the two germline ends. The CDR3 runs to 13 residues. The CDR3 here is CASKAKLNTEAFF. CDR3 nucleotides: TGTGCCAGCAAGGCGAAACTGAACACTGAAGCTTTCTTT.